Below are 26 T cell receptor beta chains sequenced from a single sample in a study of Graves' ophthalmopathy and Graves' hyperthyroidism. From RNA, the CDR3 regions of TCR beta chains were amplified and sequenced. Scientists carried out first-round RT-PCR using HTBI primers and then a second-round multiplex PCR. TCRdb re-derived calls from the multiplex PCR reads in MiXCR, one entry per CDR3 protein. There are 680,000 or so distinct CDR3 sequences in the sample; around a fifth occur only once, and more than 5.5% lies in the top ten. Source material: peripheral blood. The receptors derive from a woman between 18 and 29 years old with stable Graves' hyperthyroidism. Some clones in this sample may be carry-over from other donors' samples.

The chain combines TRBV12-3 or TRBV12-4 with TRBJ1-5, with D maybe TRBD1 (5 bases). The CDR3 contains 14 residues. Trimming stripped 6 bases from V and 7 bases from J, with 16 bases between. The CDR3 DNA sequence: TGTGCCAGCAGCTCTCTTCTAGGGGAGCAGCCCCAGCATTTT. This encodes CASSSLLGEQPQHF.

V usage is TRBV12-3 or TRBV12-4 and J usage is TRBJ1-2; 8 bases align to TRBD1. Trimming took 6 bases from V and 1 from J; bases not matched to a gene: 10. This CDR3 spans 16 amino acids. The CDR3 DNA reads TGTGCCAGCAGGCCCATCGGACAGGGCCGTAACTATGGCTACACCTTC. Its translation is CASRPIGQGRNYGYTF.

Comment on this clonotype: This may stem from a read error, because a much larger clone lies one nucleotide away. The rearrangement links TRBV3-1 to TRBJ1-5; no firm D call. From germline, CDR1 is LGHDT and CDR2 YNNKEL (reference sequence). V was clipped by 4 bases and J by 5 bases, with 12 bases between them. This CDR3 has 14 residues. CDR3 nucleotides: TGTGCCAGCAGCCGAACCCGTCGGTATCAGCCCCAGCATTTT. Its protein is CASSRTRRYQPQHF.

This rearrangement joins TRBV20-1 to TRBJ1-1; D unclear. V was cut by 5 bases and J by 2 bases, with 12 bases left in between. Germline CDR1 DFQATT, CDR2 SNEGSKA (reference sequence). CDR3 length: 13 residues. CDR3: CSAGIVLNTEAFF. DNA of the CDR3: TGCAGTGCTGGGATCGTTCTTAACACTGAAGCTTTCTTT.

The DNA of the CDR3 is TGTGCCAGCAGTTTAGCGCTTATCACTACGTACCAAGAGACCCAGTACTTC. Encoded protein: CASSLALITTYQETQYF. V usage is TRBV12-3 or TRBV12-4 and J usage is TRBJ2-5; D remains unclear. The V and J ends lost 0 bases and 0 bases respectively, with 14 bases between them. The CDR3 is 17 amino acids.

This clonotype was counted many times. The chain combines TRBV24-1 with TRBJ2-7; a possible D gene is TRBD1 (5 bases). V lost 8 bases, J lost 3 bases, and 22 bases lay in between. The CDR3 totals 16 residues. Germline V CDR1 and CDR2: KGHDR, SFDVKD. CDR3 amino acids: CATTPSQGRKLYEQYF. The CDR3 DNA reads TGTGCCACCACCCCCTCTCAGGGCCGGAAACTCTACGAGCAGTACTTC.

This clonotype was counted only a few times. J is TRBJ2-2 and V is TRBV29-1, with D possibly TRBD2 on 6 matching bases. The CDR3 sequence is 15 residues long. V was shortened by 1 base and J by 6 bases, with 15 bases between the two germline ends. Germline CDR1 SQVTM, CDR2 ANQGSEA. The CDR3 region has the DNA TGCAGCGTTGAAGCGCCTGCGGGAAGAGCCGGGGAGCTGTTTTTT. Translated: CSVEAPAGRAGELFF.

This clonotype was found a few times. The chain has TRBV20-1 and TRBJ2-7, with 8 positions matching TRBD1. Per germline, CDR1 DFQATT and CDR2 SNEGSKA (reference sequence). The CDR3 runs 14 residues. V gave up 5 bases and J gave up 2 bases; unmatched junction bases: 8. In nucleotides, the CDR3 is TGCAGTGCTCAGAAGACAGGGGCCCCCTACGAGCAGTACTTC. Translated, it gives CSAQKTGAPYEQYF.

This clonotype was observed at least ten times. The rearrangement uses TRBV9 and TRBJ1-1, with D possibly TRBD1 on 5 matching bases. The germline gives CDR1 SGDLS, CDR2 YYNGEE. V lost 2 bases, J lost 0 bases, and 8 bases lay in between. The CDR3 is 14 residues long. The CDR3 DNA follows: TGTGCCAGCAGCGTGGGGGTAATGAACACTGAAGCTTTCTTT. It specifies CASSVGVMNTEAFF.

This clonotype was seen a single time. The chain has TRBV20-1 and TRBJ2-5; perhaps TRBD1 as D (6 bases). The CDR3 sequence is 15 residues long. The germline V gene has CDR1 DFQATT and CDR2 SNEGSKA (reference sequence). Between the trimmed V and J ends, which lost 0 bases and 4 bases, there was a span of 15 bases. CDR3 in amino acids: CSARDNPGVRETQYF. For the CDR3, the DNA is TGCAGTGCTAGAGATAATCCAGGGGTGCGAGAGACCCAGTACTTC.

This rearrangement joins TRBV6-2 or TRBV6-3 to TRBJ1-6; 8 bases map to TRBD1. CDR1 is MNHEY and CDR2 is SVGEGT in the germline V gene. The length of the CDR3 is 14 residues. V lost 5 bases to trimming and J lost 8 bases; unmatched junction nucleotides: 5. The CDR3 nucleotides are TGTGCCAGCAGTCGGACAGGGAATGATTCACCCCTCCACTTT. This sequence encodes CASSRTGNDSPLHF.

As concerns this clonotype: One base away lies a much larger clone, so this may be a sequencing read error. The chain is built from TRBV6-5 and TRBJ1-1, with D possibly TRBD1 on 5 matching bases. This CDR3 contains 17 residues. Trimming cost V 1 base and J 1 base, with 16 bases left between them. Germline V gene data show CDR1 as MNHEY and CDR2 as SVGAGI. The CDR3 DNA sequence: TGTGCCAGCAGTTACTTAAATGCCCCAGGGCAGAACACTGAAGCTTTCTTT. Translated, it gives CASSYLNAPGQNTEAFF.

This chain links TRBV12-5 with TRBJ1-2; the match to TRBD1 covers 8 bases. V trimming: 5 bases; J trimming: 4 bases; junction bases outside the gene matches: 3. Per the germline V gene, CDR1 is LGHNT and CDR2 is FRNRAP. The CDR3 length is 13 residues. The CDR3 coding sequence is TGTGCTAGTGGTGACAGGGGAGGCTATGGCTACACCTTC. Protein: CASGDRGGYGYTF.

A word on this clonotype: This may stem from a read error, because a much larger clone lies one nucleotide away. V usage is TRBV7-9 and J usage is TRBJ1-3, with unresolved D. The ends were cut back, 5 bases at V and 7 bases at J, with 12 bases in the middle. Germline CDR1 is SEHNR and CDR2 is FQNEAQ (reference sequence). This CDR3 has 13 amino acids. The CDR3: CASSPNGMNTIYF. The CDR3, as DNA: TGTGCCAGCAGCCCCAACGGGATGAACACCATATATTTT.

At least ten counts were recorded for this clonotype. The genes are TRBV11-2 and TRBJ2-7; no firm D call. V lost 6 bases, J lost 4 bases, and 13 bases lay in between. This CDR3 comprises 13 residues. Germline V gene lookup returns CDR1 SGHAT and CDR2 FQNNGV. The CDR3: CASSSPARYEQYF. In DNA, the CDR3 is TGTGCCAGCAGTTCCCCGGCCCGTTACGAGCAGTACTTC.

The chain recombines TRBV4-1 with TRBJ1-1, with D perhaps TRBD1 (5 bases). V lost 4 bases and J 5 bases, leaving 20 bases between the germline ends. The CDR3 sequence is 16 residues long. Germline CDR1 reads MGHRA; CDR2 reads YSYEKL. The DNA for the CDR3 is TGCGCCAGCAGCCCATCTGCGGGACTCTCTGGGACTGAAGCTTTCTTT. It codes for CASSPSAGLSGTEAFF.

At least ten counts were recorded for this clonotype. The chain links TRBV14 to TRBJ1-2; D gene ambiguous. This CDR3 has 13 amino acids. Looked up from germline, CDR1 is SGHDN and CDR2 is FVKESK. Trimming left V 2 bases short and J 4 bases short, with 8 bases between. The CDR3 nucleotides read TGTGCCAGCAGCCAAATGAGAGCCTATGGCTACACCTTC. Its translation is CASSQMRAYGYTF.

This clonotype appeared many times. The rearrangement links TRBV27 to TRBJ1-1; D is ambiguous. V gave up 6 bases and J gave up 5 bases, with 13 bases separating them. Germline-derived CDR1 and CDR2 are MNHEY and SMNVEV (reference sequence). The CDR3 has 13 amino acids. In nucleotides, the CDR3 is TGTGCCAGCAGGTGGTCCCCTAGGACTGAAGCTTTCTTT. Amino acids: CASRWSPRTEAFF.

This clonotype was detected many times. The chain has TRBV20-1 and TRBJ1-1, with D possibly being TRBD1 (5 bases). Trimming pared 6 bases from V and 1 base from J, leaving 18 bases between. The germline CDR1 and CDR2 sequences are DFQATT and SNEGSKA (reference sequence). The CDR3 loop spans 15 amino acids. The CDR3 region is CSAGARPGGNTEAFF. In DNA form, the CDR3 reads TGCAGTGCCGGAGCCCGGCCCGGGGGGAACACTGAAGCTTTCTTT.

This clonotype has a count of ten or more. This CDR3 is CASSIGSGELFF. CDR3 bases: TGTGCCAGTAGTATTGGGTCCGGGGAGCTGTTTTTT. The V gene is TRBV19, the J gene TRBJ2-2, with D hard to call. There are 12 residues in the CDR3. Trimming stripped 3 bases from V and 6 bases from J, with 5 bases between. Germline V gene lookup returns CDR1 LNHDA and CDR2 SQIVND (reference sequence).

This clonotype was observed a handful of times. The junction differs from germline at one of its ends, possibly a read error. This chain uses TRBV5-1 with TRBJ2-4; D is possibly TRBD2 (6 bases). CDR3 length: 17 residues. CDR1 SGHRS and CDR2 YFSETQ come from the germline V gene. The CDR3 sequence: CASSQWGGAGDKNIKYF. The CDR3 coding sequence is TGCGCCAGCAGCCAGTGGGGAGGAGCGGGCGACAAAAACATTAAGTACTTC. The whole variable domain, remainder taken from reference TRBV5-1 and TRBJ2-4, is KAGVTQTPRYLIKTRGQQVTLSCSPISGHRSVSWYQQTPGQGLQFLFEYFSETQRNKGNFPGRFSGRQFSNSRSEMNVSTLELGDSALYLCASSQWGGAGDKNIKYFGAGTRLSVL.

The chain uses TRBV5-1 and TRBJ1-6, with a weak D call TRBD1 (5 bases). Germline CDR1 SGHRS, CDR2 YFSETQ. There are 16 residues in the CDR3. V was shortened by 4 bases and J by 6 bases, with 17 bases between the two germline ends. This CDR3 reads CASSMAQGNPNSPLHF. CDR3 nucleotide sequence: TGCGCCAGCAGCATGGCCCAGGGCAACCCTAATTCACCCCTCCACTTT.

The chain joins TRBV27 to TRBJ1-5, with D perhaps matching TRBD1 (6 bases). The V end was cut by 7 bases, the J end by 0 bases, with 13 bases between. In germline, CDR1 is MNHEY, CDR2 SMNVEV (reference sequence). The CDR3 totals 15 residues. This CDR3 reads CASKRDIHSNQPQHF. DNA for the CDR3: TGTGCCAGCAAAAGGGACATTCATAGCAATCAGCCCCAGCATTTT.

At least ten counts were recorded for this clonotype. J is TRBJ2-7 and V is TRBV12-3 or TRBV12-4, with 10 bases matching TRBD1. Losses at the gene ends were 6 bases for V and 6 bases for J; bases not matched to a gene: 17. CDR3 length: 17 amino acids. The CDR3, as DNA: TGTGCCAGCAGCTCCGCTCTCTCCGGGACAGGGGACATCGAGCAGTACTTC. This translates into CASSSALSGTGDIEQYF.

This clonotype was observed a few times. This chain uses TRBV9 with TRBJ1-2; D gene uncertain. The V gene lost 0 bases and the J gene lost 8 bases, with 8 bases spanning the gap. The germline V gene has CDR1 SGDLS and CDR2 YYNGEE. The CDR3 extends over 12 amino acids. This chain's CDR3 is CASSVGAGGYTF. The CDR3 DNA sequence: TGTGCCAGCAGCGTAGGGGCGGGAGGCTACACCTTC.

In this sample, this clonotype turned up many times. V and J are TRBV7-2 and TRBJ1-1; 7 bases are shared with TRBD1. The V gene end was trimmed by 6 bases and the J gene end by 3 bases; junction bases not matched to a gene: 7. CDR1 is SGHTA, CDR2 FQGNSA, per germline. The CDR3 runs 14 residues. CDR3 bases: TGTGCCAGCAGTCCCACAGGGGTCGACACTGAAGCTTTCTTT. This encodes CASSPTGVDTEAFF.